The 5 T cell receptor beta chains below were found in one sample sequenced in a study of OX40 agonist ivuxolimab in advanced cancers. The data were produced by immunoSEQ multiplex PCR, yet TCRdb's version contains in-frame clones alone and is incomplete. The table includes about 93,000 clones, about 92% detected once. The sample was CD4+ or CD8+ T cells sorted from blood, taken in a trial of the OX40 agonist ivuxolimab. The receptor source for this set is an adult with an advanced solid tumor such as melanoma, head and neck, liver or kidney cancer.

The chain couples TRBV4-1 to TRBJ2-7; D remains unclear. The CDR3 is 14 amino acids. The V gene's germline CDR1 is MGHRA and CDR2 YSYEKL. Trimming removed 4 bases from V and 1 base from J, with 11 bases in between. The CDR3 loop reads CASSRNAVSYEQYF. The CDR3, as DNA: TGCGCCAGCAGCCGGAATGCCGTTTCCTACGAGCAGTACTTC.

V gene TRBV6-1 combines with J gene TRBJ2-4, with a possible D match to TRBD2 (6 bases). Per germline, CDR1 MNHNS and CDR2 SASEGT. The V end lost 6 bases, the J end lost 0 bases, and 12 bases lay between the germline ends. This CDR3 contains 15 residues. As DNA, the CDR3 is TGTGCCAGCAGGTGGAGGGGACTAGCCAAAAACATTCAGTACTTC. As protein: CASRWRGLAKNIQYF.

This chain links TRBV27 with TRBJ1-1; 9 nucleotides agree with TRBD1. This CDR3 region has 15 residues. Trimming cost V 4 bases and J 4 bases; bases outside gene matches: 7. Germline V gives CDR1 MNHEY, CDR2 SMNVEV (reference sequence). This chain's CDR3 is CASSSRTGVITEAFF. Here the CDR3 DNA reads TGTGCCAGCAGTTCCAGGACAGGGGTGATCACTGAAGCTTTCTTT.

The V gene is TRBV29-1, the J gene TRBJ2-2, with D tentatively TRBD2 (6 bases). This CDR3 has 15 residues. With 1 base removed from V and 0 bases from J, the gap between germline ends came to 9 bases. CDR1 is SQVTM and CDR2 is ANQGSEA in the germline V gene. The CDR3 region has the DNA TGCAGCGTTGAAGTTTTAGCGGCGAACACCGGGGAGCTGTTTTTT. This codes for CSVEVLAANTGELFF.

The table lists this clone with a count of one. The V call is TRBV30, the J call TRBJ1-2, with 7 bases lining up with TRBD1. The J segment lost 5 bases and the V segment lost 5 bases, leaving 8 bases of the junction unmatched. In germline, CDR1 is GTSNPN, CDR2 SVGIG (reference sequence). The CDR3 length is 13 residues. CDR3 sequence reads: CAWSRDREYGYTF. The CDR3 coding sequence is TGTGCCTGGTCCCGAGACAGGGAGTATGGCTACACCTTC. The whole variable domain, filled in from reference TRBV30 and TRBJ1-2, reads SQTIHQWPATLVQPVGSPLSLECTVEGTSNPNLYWYRQAAGRGLQLLFYSVGIGQISSEVPQNLSASRPQDRQFILSSKKLLLSDSGFYLCAWSRDREYGYTFGSGTRLTVV.